This T cell receptor (beta chain) stems from a study of T cells in Graves' hyperthyroidism and ophthalmopathy. Calling Graves' hyperthyroidism stable meant ophthalmopathy did not progress within 18 months. Fresh 10 ml peripheral blood yielded PBMCs. The germline V gene encodes CDR1 SGHRS and CDR2 YFSETQ. This CDR3 contains 16 residues. Trimming left V 0 bases short and J 4 bases short, with 14 bases between. Findings of the study overall: A model built on 13 V-J features separated ophthalmopathy from stable hyperthyroidism. The majority of expanded thyroid clonotypes above 0.001 also appeared in blood.

This clonotype was found a few times. Its antigen is not known. The CDR3 regions of TCR beta were amplified from RNA transcripts. A first-round RT-PCR of the TCR CDR3 used the HTBI primer set. A single record per CDR3 protein comes from TCRdb applying MiXCR to the multiplex PCR reads. The table lists fewer than 900,000 distinct CDR3 sequences, 16% of them singletons. J is TRBJ2-4 and V is TRBV5-1; the D gene is possibly TRBD2 (7 bases). This TCR derives from a man between 18 and 29 years old with Graves' hyperthyroidism. Sequenced sample: blood. The CDR3 here is CASSLGWGGEKNIQYF. CDR3 in DNA: TGCGCCAGCAGCTTGGGTTGGGGGGGCGAGAAAAACATTCAGTACTTC. The complete variable domain, with remaining parts taken from reference TRBV5-1 and TRBJ2-4, reads KAGVTQTPRYLIKTRGQQVTLSCSPISGHRSVSWYQQTPGQGLQFLFEYFSETQRNKGNFPGRFSGRQFSNSRSEMNVSTLELGDSALYLCASSLGWGGEKNIQYFGAGTRLSVL.